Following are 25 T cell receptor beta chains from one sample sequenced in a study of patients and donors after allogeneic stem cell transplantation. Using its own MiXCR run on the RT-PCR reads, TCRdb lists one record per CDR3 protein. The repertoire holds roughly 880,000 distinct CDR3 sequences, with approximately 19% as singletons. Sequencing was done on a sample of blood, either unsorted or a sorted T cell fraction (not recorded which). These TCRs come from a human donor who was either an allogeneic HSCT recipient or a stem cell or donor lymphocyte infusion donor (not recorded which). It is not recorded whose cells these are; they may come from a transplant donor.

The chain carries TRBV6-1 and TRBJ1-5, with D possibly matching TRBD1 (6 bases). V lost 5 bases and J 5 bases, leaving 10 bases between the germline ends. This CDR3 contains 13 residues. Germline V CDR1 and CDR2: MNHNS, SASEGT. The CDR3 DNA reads TGTGCCAGCAGTCGCCACAGGGATCAGCCCCAGCATTTT. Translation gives CASSRHRDQPQHF.

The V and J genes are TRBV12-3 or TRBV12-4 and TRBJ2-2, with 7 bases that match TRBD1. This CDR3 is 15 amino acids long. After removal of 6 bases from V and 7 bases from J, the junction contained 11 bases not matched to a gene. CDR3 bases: TGTGCCAGCAGGAGGGCAGGGGGAACGGTCGGGGAGCTGTTTTTT. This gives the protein CASRRAGGTVGELFF.

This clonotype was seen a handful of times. The CDR3 region has the DNA TGTGCCAGCAGCCCGGACAGGCGGATTGAAGCTTTCTTT. This codes for CASSPDRRIEAFF. V gene TRBV6-2 or TRBV6-3 combines with J gene TRBJ1-1, with 7 bases that match TRBD1. The CDR3 has 13 amino acids. Germline V gene data show CDR1 as MNHEY and CDR2 as SVGEGT. V shed 6 bases and J 7 bases; nucleotides not matched to a gene: 8.

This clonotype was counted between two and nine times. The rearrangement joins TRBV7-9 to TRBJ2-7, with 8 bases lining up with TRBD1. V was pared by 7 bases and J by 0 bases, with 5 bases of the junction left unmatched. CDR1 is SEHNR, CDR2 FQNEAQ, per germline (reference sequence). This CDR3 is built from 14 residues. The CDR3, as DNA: TGTGCCAGCATGAAGACAGGGGTCTCCTACGAGCAGTACTTC. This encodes CASMKTGVSYEQYF.

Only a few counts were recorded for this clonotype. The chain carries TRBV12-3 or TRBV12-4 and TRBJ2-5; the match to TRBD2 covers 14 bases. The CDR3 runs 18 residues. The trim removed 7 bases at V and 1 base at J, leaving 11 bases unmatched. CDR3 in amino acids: CASTSRGGTSGGQETQYF. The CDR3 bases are TGTGCCAGCACCTCGCGAGGGGGGACTAGCGGGGGCCAAGAGACCCAGTACTTC.

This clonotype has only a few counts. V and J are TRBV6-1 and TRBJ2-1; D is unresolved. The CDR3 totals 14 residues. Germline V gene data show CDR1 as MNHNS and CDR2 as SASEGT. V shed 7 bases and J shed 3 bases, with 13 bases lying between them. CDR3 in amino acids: CASKTVPFYNEQFF. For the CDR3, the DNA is TGTGCCAGCAAAACAGTTCCTTTCTACAATGAGCAGTTCTTC.

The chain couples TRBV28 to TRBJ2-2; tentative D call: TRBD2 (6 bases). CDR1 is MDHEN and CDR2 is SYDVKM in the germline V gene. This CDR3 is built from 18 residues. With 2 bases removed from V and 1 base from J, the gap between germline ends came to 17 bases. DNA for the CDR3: TGTGCCAGCAGTTTACCCACAGCCGGGACTGTGAACACCGGGGAGCTGTTTTTT. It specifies CASSLPTAGTVNTGELFF.

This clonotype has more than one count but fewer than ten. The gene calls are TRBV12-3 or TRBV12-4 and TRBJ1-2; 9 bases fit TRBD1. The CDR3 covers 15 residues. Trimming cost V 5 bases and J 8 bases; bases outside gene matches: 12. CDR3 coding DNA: TGTGCCAGCAGTCCCGGTTCGCCGGGACAGGGAGGCTACACCTTC. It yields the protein CASSPGSPGQGGYTF.

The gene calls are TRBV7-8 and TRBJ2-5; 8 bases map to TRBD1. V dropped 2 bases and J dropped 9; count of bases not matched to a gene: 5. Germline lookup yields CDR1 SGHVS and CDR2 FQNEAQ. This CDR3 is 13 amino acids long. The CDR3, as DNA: TGTGCCAGCAGCTTATCGGACAGGGCGGCCCAGTACTTC. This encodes CASSLSDRAAQYF. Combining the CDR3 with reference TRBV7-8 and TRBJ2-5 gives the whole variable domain GAGVSQSPRYKVAKRGQDVALRCDPISGHVSLFWYQQALGQGPEFLTYFQNEAQLDKSGLPSDRFFAERPEGSVSTLKIQRTQQEDSAVYLCASSLSDRAAQYFGPGTRLLVL.

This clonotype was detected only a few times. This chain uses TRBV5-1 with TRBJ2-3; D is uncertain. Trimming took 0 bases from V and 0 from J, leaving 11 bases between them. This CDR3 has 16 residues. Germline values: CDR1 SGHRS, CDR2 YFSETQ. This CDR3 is CASSLVSPASTDTQYF. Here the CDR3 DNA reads TGCGCCAGCAGCTTGGTTTCTCCGGCTAGCACAGATACGCAGTATTTT.

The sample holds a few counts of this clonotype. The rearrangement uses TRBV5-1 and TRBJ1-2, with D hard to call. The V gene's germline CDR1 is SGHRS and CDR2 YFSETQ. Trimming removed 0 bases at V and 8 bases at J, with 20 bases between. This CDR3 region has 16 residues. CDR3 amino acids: CASSLEVRNSPGGYTF. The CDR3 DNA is TGCGCCAGCAGCTTGGAGGTCCGCAACTCCCCGGGGGGCTACACCTTC.

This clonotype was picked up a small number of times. The CDR3 DNA is TGTGCCAGCAGCCAATACGCTGGAAACACCATATATTTT. This gives the protein CASSQYAGNTIYF. The J gene is TRBJ1-3, the V gene TRBV4-2; no definite D call. The CDR3 runs 13 residues. V dropped 2 bases and J dropped 2 bases, with 4 bases sitting between them. Germline CDR1 and CDR2: LGHNA and YNFKEQ.

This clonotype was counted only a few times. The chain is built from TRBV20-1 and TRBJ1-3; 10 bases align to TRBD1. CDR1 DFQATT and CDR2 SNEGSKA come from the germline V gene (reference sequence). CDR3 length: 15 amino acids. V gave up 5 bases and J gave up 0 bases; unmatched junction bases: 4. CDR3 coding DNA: TGCAGTGCTGACAGGGGGCCAAACTCTGGAAACACCATATATTTT. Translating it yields CSADRGPNSGNTIYF.

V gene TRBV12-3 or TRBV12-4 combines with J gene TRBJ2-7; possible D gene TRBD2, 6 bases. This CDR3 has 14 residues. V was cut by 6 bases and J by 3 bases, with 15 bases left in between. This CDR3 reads CASSPIGGFYEQYF. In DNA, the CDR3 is TGTGCCAGCAGCCCGATAGGAGGGTTCTACGAGCAGTACTTC.

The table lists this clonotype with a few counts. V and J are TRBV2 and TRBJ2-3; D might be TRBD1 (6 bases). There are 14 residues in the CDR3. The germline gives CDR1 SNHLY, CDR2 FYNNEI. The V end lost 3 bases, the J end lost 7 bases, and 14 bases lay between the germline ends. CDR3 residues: CASSEAQGSNTQYF. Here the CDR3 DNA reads TGTGCCAGCAGTGAGGCCCAGGGGTCAAATACGCAGTATTTT.

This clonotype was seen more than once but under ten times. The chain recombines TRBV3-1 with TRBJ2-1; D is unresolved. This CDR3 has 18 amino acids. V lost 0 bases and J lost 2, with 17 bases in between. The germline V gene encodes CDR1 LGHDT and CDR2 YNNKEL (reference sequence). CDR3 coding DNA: TGTGCCAGCAGCCAAGAATCGGTCCCCTTGACGCCCTACAATGAGCAGTTCTTC. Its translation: CASSQESVPLTPYNEQFF.

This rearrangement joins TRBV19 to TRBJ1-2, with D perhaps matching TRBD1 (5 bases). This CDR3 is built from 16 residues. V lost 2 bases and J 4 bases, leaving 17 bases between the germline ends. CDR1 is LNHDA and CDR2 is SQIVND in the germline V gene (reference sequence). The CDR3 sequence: CASSIMTAGATYGYTF. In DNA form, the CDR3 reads TGTGCCAGTAGTATAATGACAGCGGGCGCGACCTATGGCTACACCTTC.

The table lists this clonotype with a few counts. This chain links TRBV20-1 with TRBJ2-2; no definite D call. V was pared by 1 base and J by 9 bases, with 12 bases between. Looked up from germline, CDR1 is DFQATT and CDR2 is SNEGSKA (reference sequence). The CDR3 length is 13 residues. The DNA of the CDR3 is TGCAGTGCTAGAGTCAGACCCCAAAGGGAGCTGTTTTTT. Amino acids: CSARVRPQRELFF.

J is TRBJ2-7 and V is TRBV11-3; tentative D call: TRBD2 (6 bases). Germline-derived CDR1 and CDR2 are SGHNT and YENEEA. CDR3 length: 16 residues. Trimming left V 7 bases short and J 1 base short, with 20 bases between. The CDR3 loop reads CASNDIRDSGSYEQYF. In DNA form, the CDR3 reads TGTGCCAGCAACGACATCCGGGACTCCGGTTCCTACGAGCAGTACTTC.

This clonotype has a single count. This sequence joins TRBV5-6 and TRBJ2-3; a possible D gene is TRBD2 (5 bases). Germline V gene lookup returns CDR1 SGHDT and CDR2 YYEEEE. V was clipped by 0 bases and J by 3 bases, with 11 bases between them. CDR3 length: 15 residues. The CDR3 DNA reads TGTGCCAGCAGCTTGGGGAGACGGACTACAGATACGCAGTATTTT. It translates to CASSLGRRTTDTQYF.

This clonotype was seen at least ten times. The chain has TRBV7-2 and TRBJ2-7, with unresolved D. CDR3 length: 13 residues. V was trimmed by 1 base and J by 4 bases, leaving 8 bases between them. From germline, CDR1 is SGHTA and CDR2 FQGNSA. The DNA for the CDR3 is TGTGCCAGCAGCTTAGGTCAGAAATACGAGCAGTACTTC. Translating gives CASSLGQKYEQYF.

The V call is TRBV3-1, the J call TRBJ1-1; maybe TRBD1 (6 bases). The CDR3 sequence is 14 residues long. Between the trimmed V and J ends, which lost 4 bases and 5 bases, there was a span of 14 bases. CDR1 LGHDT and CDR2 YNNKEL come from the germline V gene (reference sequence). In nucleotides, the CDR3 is TGTGCCAGCAGCCGAGATACAGGGTCGACTGAAGCTTTCTTT. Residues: CASSRDTGSTEAFF.

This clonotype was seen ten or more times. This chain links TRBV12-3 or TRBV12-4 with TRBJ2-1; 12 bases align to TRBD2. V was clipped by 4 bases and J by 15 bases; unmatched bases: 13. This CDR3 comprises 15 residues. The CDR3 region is CASSYLAGGPNAPFF. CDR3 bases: TGTGCCAGCAGTTATCTAGCGGGGGGGCCAAATGCCCCGTTCTTC.

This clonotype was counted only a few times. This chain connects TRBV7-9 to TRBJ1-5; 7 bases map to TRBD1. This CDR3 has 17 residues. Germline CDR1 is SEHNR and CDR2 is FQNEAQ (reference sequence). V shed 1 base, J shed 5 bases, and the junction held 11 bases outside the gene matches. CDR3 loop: CASSLEGGIQGHQPQHF. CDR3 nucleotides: TGTGCCAGCAGCTTAGAGGGCGGGATACAGGGGCATCAGCCCCAGCATTTT.

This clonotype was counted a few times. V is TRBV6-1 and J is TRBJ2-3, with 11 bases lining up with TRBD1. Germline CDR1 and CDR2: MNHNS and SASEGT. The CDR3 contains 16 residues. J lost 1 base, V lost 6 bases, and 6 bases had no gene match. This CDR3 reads CASRDRGQTGTDTQYF. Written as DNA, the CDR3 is TGTGCCAGCAGGGACAGGGGGCAAACGGGCACAGATACGCAGTATTTT.